Listed below are T cell receptor beta chains from one sample, sequenced in a study of blood T cell repertoires in COVID-19. Only in-frame clones appear in the TCRdb table, and some are missing; sequencing was by immunoSEQ multiplex PCR. This sample has 100,000 or so clones, with 85% to 95% found just once. The sequenced sample was peripheral blood. These receptors originate from a human donor with active COVID-19. The donor label of this sample is uncertain. Each CDR3 is given with its conserved first and last residue. The D gene is left open where the match is weak. Clone sizes are given selectively: once, few, many, or a class where the clone is expanded.

v_gene,abundance,j_gene,d_gene,CDR3aa,CDR3nt
TRBV9,NA,TRBJ1-6,NA,CASSVEEAYNSPLHF,TGTGCCAGCAGCGTGGAAGAGGCCTATAATTCACCCCTCCACTTT
TRBV27,once,TRBJ2-5,NA,CASSPTRARETQYF,TGTGCCAGCAGTCCAACCAGGGCAAGAGAGACCCAGTACTTC
TRBV7-2,NA,TRBJ2-3,NA,CASSLENGGHTQYF,TGTGCCAGCAGCTTAGAAAACGGGGGGCATACGCAGTATTTT
TRBV5-1,NA,TRBJ1-2,NA,CASSLAWGSGDPNYGYTF,TGCGCCAGCAGCTTGGCTTGGGGATCAGGGGACCCAAACTATGGCTACACCTTC
TRBV3-1/TRBV3-2,NA,TRBJ2-1,NA,CASSQAHFGGVYNEQFF,TGTGCCAGCAGCCAAGCGCATTTTGGCGGGGTCTACAATGAGCAGTTCTTC
TRBV5-1,NA,TRBJ2-7,NA,CASSPGTSSYEQYF,TGCGCCAGCAGTCCTGGGACATCTTCCTACGAGCAGTACTTC
TRBV18,once,TRBJ2-1,TRBD1,CASSPGTGWNEQFF,TGTGCCAGCTCACCCGGGACAGGGTGGAATGAGCAGTTCTTC
TRBV11-2,NA,TRBJ1-1,NA,CASSQTALNTEAFF,TGTGCCAGCAGCCAGACAGCTTTGAACACTGAAGCTTTCTTT
TRBV9,NA,TRBJ1-6,NA,CASSPYGSYNSPLHF,TGTGCCAGCAGTCCGTATGGTAGCTATAATTCACCCCTCCACTTT
TRBV5-1,NA,TRBJ2-7,TRBD2,CASSPTLGGGGAYEQYF,TGCGCCAGCAGCCCCACCTTAGGCGGGGGGGGTGCCTACGAGCAGTACTTC
TRBV5-4,NA,TRBJ2-3,NA,CASSLDRRTSTDTQYF,TGTGCCAGCAGCTTAGACAGGAGGACTAGCACAGATACGCAGTATTTT
TRBV19,NA,TRBJ1-4,NA,CASSPQEGNNEKLFF,TGTGCCAGTAGTCCTCAGGAGGGGAATAATGAAAAACTGTTTTTT
TRBV19,NA,TRBJ2-7,TRBD2,CASSPRLAGAPGLYEQYF,TGTGCCAGTAGTCCAAGACTAGCGGGGGCGCCGGGTCTCTACGAGCAGTACTTC
TRBV9,NA,TRBJ2-1,NA,CASSGGTHLNEQFF,TGTGCCAGCAGCGGGGGGACTCACCTCAATGAGCAGTTCTTC
TRBV29-1,NA,TRBJ1-6,NA,CSVGEGYNSPLHF,TGCAGCGTGGGTGAGGGCTATAATTCACCCCTCCACTTT
TRBV27,NA,TRBJ1-6,NA,CASYTPGLHSPLHF,TGTGCCAGTTATACCCCGGGACTCCATTCACCCCTCCACTTT
TRBV19,NA,TRBJ1-1,TRBD1,CASSALRTGVNTEAFF,TGTGCCAGTAGTGCGCTAAGGACAGGGGTGAACACTGAAGCTTTCTTT
TRBV6-5,NA,TRBJ1-2,TRBD1,CASSRQGNKDGYTF,TGTGCCAGCAGTAGACAGGGAAATAAGGATGGCTACACCTTC
TRBV2,NA,TRBJ1-4,NA,CASSEGRGSEKLFF,TGTGCCAGCAGTGAGGGCAGGGGCAGTGAAAAACTGTTTTTT
TRBV10-1,NA,TRBJ2-3,NA,CASSTGPDTQYF,TGCGCCAGCAGTACAGGGCCAGATACGCAGTATTTT
TRBV3-1/TRBV3-2,NA,TRBJ1-5,NA,CASSQDWSNQPQHF,TGTGCCAGCAGCCAAGATTGGAGTAATCAGCCCCAGCATTTT
TRBV12-5,few,TRBJ1-3,NA,CAGTLSGNTIYF,TGTGCAGGGACACTCTCTGGAAACACCATATATTTT
TRBV5-1,NA,TRBJ1-1,TRBD1,CASSRQGDTEAFF,TGCGCCAGCTCCCGACAGGGTGACACTGAAGCTTTCTTT
TRBV5-1,NA,TRBJ1-1,TRBD1,CASTRGRTGDLAFF,TGCGCCAGCACCCGCGGGAGGACAGGGGATTTGGCTTTCTTT
TRBV19,NA,TRBJ2-5,TRBD1,CASSMPPGQGRETQYF,TGTGCCAGTAGTATGCCCCCGGGACAGGGTCGGGAGACCCAGTACTTC
TRBV7-2,NA,TRBJ1-2,NA,CASSLAGAGRDYGYTF,TGTGCCAGCAGCTTAGCCGGTGCGGGTAGAGACTATGGCTACACCTTC
TRBV11-2,NA,TRBJ2-6,NA,CASSGRGAGRLTGANVLTF,TGTGCCAGCAGCGGACGGGGTGCAGGTCGTCTTACTGGGGCCAACGTCCTGACTTTC
TRBV5-6,NA,TRBJ2-5,TRBD2,CASSGQPGLAGDYF,TGTGCCAGCAGCGGGCAGCCGGGACTAGCGGGGGATTACTTC
TRBV5-3,NA,TRBJ2-5,TRBD2,CARSHSVAGVKQETQYF,TGTGCCAGAAGCCACTCGGTAGCGGGGGTCAAACAAGAGACCCAGTACTTC
TRBV3-1/TRBV3-2,NA,TRBJ2-7,TRBD1,CASSLGTVAPYEQYF,TGTGCCAGCAGCCTCGGGACAGTCGCACCCTACGAGCAGTACTTC
TRBV5-1,NA,TRBJ2-7,NA,CASNRGTSYEQYF,TGCGCCAGCAATAGGGGGACCTCCTACGAGCAGTACTTC
TRBV28,NA,TRBJ1-3,NA,CASRQDRNSGNTIYF,TGTGCCAGCAGACAAGACAGAAACTCTGGAAACACCATATATTTT
TRBV6-5,once,TRBJ1-5,NA,CASRGRDNQPQHF,TGTGCCAGCAGAGGCAGGGACAATCAGCCCCAGCATTTT
TRBV28,NA,TRBJ1-5,NA,CASSFGRSAQHF,TGTGCCAGCAGTTTTGGGCGATCTGCCCAGCATTTT
TRBV3-1/TRBV3-2,NA,TRBJ2-2,TRBD2,CASSQDLAGGHFANTGELFF,TGTGCCAGCAGCCAAGACCTAGCGGGGGGCCATTTCGCGAACACCGGGGAGCTGTTTTTT
TRBV5-5,NA,TRBJ2-4,NA,CASSLFRGERAKNIQYF,TGTGCCAGCAGCTTGTTCAGGGGGGAAAGGGCCAAAAACATTCAGTACTTC
TRBV7-2,NA,TRBJ1-5,NA,CASSLDHNQPQHF,TGTGCCAGCAGCTTAGATCACAATCAGCCCCAGCATTTT
TRBV19,NA,TRBJ1-2,TRBD1,CASRQGLNYGYTF,TGTGCCAGTCGACAGGGCTTAAACTATGGCTACACCTTC
TRBV6-5,NA,TRBJ1-2,TRBD1,CASSLEGGFGYTF,TGTGCCAGCAGCTTGGAAGGGGGCTTTGGCTACACCTTC
TRBV6-2/TRBV6-3,NA,TRBJ1-4,NA,CASSHSVRPEREKLFF,TGTGCCAGCAGTCACTCCGTCCGCCCAGAAAGAGAAAAACTGTTTTTT
TRBV18,NA,TRBJ2-3,NA,CASSPFATGNTDTQYF,TGTGCCAGCTCCCCTTTCGCAACAGGGAACACAGATACGCAGTATTTT
TRBV28,NA,TRBJ2-3,TRBD2,CASSETSGRATDTQYF,TGTGCCAGCAGCGAGACCAGCGGGAGAGCCACAGATACGCAGTATTTT
TRBV4-2,NA,TRBJ2-1,TRBD2,CASSQGSLAGGLNEQFF,TGTGCCAGCAGCCAAGGTAGTCTAGCGGGGGGGCTTAATGAGCAGTTCTTC
TRBV7-6,NA,TRBJ1-6,NA,CASSSGQYASNSPLHF,TGTGCCAGCAGCTCTGGACAGTACGCGAGTAATTCACCCCTCCACTTT
TRBV5-8,NA,TRBJ1-5,NA,CASSLGTGYSNQPQHF,TGTGCCAGCAGCTTGGGAACAGGGTATAGCAATCAGCCCCAGCATTTT
TRBV13,NA,TRBJ2-5,NA,CASSLRGGAGETQYF,TGTGCCAGCAGCTTACGTGGGGGCGCCGGGGAGACCCAGTACTTC